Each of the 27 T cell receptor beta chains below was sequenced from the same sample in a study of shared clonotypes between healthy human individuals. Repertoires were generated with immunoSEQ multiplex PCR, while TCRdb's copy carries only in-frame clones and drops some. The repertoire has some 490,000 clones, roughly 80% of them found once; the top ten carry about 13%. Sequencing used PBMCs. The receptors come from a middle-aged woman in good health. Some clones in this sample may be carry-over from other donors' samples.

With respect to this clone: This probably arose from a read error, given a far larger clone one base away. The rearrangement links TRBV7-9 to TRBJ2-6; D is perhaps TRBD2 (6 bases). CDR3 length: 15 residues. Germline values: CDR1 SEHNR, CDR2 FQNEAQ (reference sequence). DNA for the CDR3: TGTGCCAGCACCGGCGGCGGGGCCGGGGCCAAAGTCCTGACTTTC. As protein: CASTGGGAGAKVLTF.

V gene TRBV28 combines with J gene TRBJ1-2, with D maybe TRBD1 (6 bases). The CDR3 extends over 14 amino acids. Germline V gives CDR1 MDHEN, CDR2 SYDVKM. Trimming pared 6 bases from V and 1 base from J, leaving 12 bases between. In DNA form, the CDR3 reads TGTGCCAGCAGCAGTACAGGGTTTAACTATGGCTACACCTTC. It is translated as CASSSTGFNYGYTF.

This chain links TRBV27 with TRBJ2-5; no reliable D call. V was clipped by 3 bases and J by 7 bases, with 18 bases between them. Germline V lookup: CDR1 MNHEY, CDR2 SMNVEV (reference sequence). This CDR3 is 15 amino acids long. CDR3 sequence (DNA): TGTGCCAGCAGTTTGAGCAGTCTCCCGGAAGGGACCCAGTACTTC. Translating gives CASSLSSLPEGTQYF.

CDR3 DNA sequence: TGTGCCAGCGCTGGGGCGGGAGAGACCCAGTACTTC. Protein: CASAGAGETQYF. V usage is TRBV7-9 and J usage is TRBJ2-5, with D perhaps being TRBD1 or TRBD2 (5 bases each). Germline V CDR1 and CDR2: SEHNR, FQNEAQ (reference sequence). Trimming took off 8 bases at V and 4 bases at J, with 11 bases between the two ends. The CDR3 totals 12 residues.

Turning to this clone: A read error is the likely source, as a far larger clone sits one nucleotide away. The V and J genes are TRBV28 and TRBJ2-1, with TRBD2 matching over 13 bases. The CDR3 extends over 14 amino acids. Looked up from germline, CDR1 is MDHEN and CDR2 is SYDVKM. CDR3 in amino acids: CASRLAGGYNGQFF. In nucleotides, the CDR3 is TGTGCCAGCAGACTAGCGGGAGGGTATAATGGGCAGTTCTTC.

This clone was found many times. The CDR3 region is CSVEDPGTYEQYF. The CDR3 DNA sequence: TGCAGCGTTGAAGATCCGGGGACCTACGAGCAGTACTTC. This chain joins TRBV29-1 and TRBJ2-7; a possible D gene is TRBD2 (5 bases). This CDR3 is built from 13 residues. V lost 0 bases to trimming and J lost 2 bases, with 8 bases between them. Germline lookup yields CDR1 SQVTM and CDR2 ANQGSEA.

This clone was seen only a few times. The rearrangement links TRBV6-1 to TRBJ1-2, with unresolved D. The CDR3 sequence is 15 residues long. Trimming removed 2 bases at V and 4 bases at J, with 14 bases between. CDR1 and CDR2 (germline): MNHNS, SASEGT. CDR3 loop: CASSEIGRGSYGYTF. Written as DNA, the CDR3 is TGTGCCAGCAGTGAAATAGGGCGGGGAAGCTATGGCTACACCTTC.

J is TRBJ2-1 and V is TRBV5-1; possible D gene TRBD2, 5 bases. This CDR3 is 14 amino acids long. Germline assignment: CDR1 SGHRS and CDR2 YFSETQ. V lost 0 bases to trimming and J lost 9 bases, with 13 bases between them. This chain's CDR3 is CASSLAEVAGEQFF. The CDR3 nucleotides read TGCGCCAGCAGCTTGGCCGAAGTGGCGGGTGAGCAGTTCTTC.

DNA of the CDR3: TGTGCCAGCAGCTTAGCGGGTGCCAGGGGGGATGAAGCTTTCTTT. Translating it yields CASSLAGARGDEAFF. This chain connects TRBV7-9 to TRBJ1-1, with TRBD1 matching 7 bases. CDR1 SEHNR and CDR2 FQNEAQ come from the germline V gene (reference sequence). The CDR3 is 15 residues long. Trimming at V came to 0 bases and at J to 7 bases, leaving 8 bases not matched to a gene. Filled out from reference TRBV7-9 and TRBJ1-1, the complete variable domain reads DTGVSQNPRHKITKRGQNVTFRCDPISEHNRLYWYRQTLGQGPEFLTYFQNEAQLEKSRLLSDRFSAERPKGSFSTLEIQRTEQGDSAMYLCASSLAGARGDEAFFGQGTRLTVV.

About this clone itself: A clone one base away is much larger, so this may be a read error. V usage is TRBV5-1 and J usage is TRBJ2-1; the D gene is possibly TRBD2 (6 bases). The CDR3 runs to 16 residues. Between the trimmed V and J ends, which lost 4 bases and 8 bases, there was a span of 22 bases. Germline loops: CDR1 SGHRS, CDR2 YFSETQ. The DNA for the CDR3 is TGCGCCAGCAGCCAATCCCGACTAGTGGGAGTCGATGAGCAGTTCTTC. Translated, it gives CASSQSRLVGVDEQFF.

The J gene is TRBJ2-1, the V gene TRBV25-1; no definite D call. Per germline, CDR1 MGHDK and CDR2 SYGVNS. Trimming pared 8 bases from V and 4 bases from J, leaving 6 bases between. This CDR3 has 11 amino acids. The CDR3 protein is CASLQYNEQFF. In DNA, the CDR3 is TGTGCCAGCCTACAGTACAATGAGCAGTTCTTC.

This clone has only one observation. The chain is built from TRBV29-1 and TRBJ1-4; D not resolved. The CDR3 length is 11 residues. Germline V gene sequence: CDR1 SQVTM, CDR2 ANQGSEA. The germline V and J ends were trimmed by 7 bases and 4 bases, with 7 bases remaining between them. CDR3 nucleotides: TGCAGCGGGCGGGATAATGAAAAACTGTTTTTT. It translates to CSGRDNEKLFF.

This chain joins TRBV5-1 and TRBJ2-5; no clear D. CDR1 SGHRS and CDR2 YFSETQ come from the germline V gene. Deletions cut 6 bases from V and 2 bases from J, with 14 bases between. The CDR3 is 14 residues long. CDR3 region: CASNYAGEQETQYF. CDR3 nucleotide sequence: TGCGCCAGCAATTATGCAGGCGAGCAAGAGACCCAGTACTTC.

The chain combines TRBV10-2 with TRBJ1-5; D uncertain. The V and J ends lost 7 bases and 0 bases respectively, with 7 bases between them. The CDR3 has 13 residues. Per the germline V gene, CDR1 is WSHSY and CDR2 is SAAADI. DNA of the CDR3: TGCGCCAGCAACGGCAATAGCAATCAGCCCCAGCATTTT. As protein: CASNGNSNQPQHF.

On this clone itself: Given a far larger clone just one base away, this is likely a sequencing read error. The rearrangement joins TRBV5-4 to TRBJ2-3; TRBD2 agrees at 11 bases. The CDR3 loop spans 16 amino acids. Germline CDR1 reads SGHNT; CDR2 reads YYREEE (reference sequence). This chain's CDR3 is CAGSLVSGRDTDTQYF. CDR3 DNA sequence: TGTGCCGGCAGCTTGGTTAGCGGGAGGGACACAGATACGCAGTATTTT.

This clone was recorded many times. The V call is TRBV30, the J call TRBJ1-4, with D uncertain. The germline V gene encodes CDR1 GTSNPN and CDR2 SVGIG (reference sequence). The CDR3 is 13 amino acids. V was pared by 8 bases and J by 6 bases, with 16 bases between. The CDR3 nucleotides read TGTGCCCTCAGTTGGGGTGTTGATGAAAAACTGTTTTTT. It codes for CALSWGVDEKLFF.

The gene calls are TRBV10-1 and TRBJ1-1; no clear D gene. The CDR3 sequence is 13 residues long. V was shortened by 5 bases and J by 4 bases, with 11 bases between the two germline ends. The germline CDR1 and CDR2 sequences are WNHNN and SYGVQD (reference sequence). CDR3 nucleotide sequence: TGCGCCAGCAGTTCGAACACCAGCACTGAAGCTTTCTTT. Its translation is CASSSNTSTEAFF.

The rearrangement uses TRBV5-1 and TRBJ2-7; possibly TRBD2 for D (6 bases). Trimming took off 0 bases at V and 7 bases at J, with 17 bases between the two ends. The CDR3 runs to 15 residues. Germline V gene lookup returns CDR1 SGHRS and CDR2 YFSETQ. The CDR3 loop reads CASSLGGSGVGEQYF. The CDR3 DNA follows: TGCGCCAGCAGCTTGGGTGGTTCGGGGGTTGGGGAGCAGTACTTC.

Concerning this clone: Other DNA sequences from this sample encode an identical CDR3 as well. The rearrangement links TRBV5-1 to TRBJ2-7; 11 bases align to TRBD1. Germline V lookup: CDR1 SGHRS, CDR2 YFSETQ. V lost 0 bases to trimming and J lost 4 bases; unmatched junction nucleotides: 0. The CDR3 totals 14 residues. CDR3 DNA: TGCGCCAGCAGCTTGGGGGACAGGGGGTACGAGCAGTACTTC. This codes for CASSLGDRGYEQYF. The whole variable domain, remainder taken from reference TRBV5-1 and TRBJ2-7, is KAGVTQTPRYLIKTRGQQVTLSCSPISGHRSVSWYQQTPGQGLQFLFEYFSETQRNKGNFPGRFSGRQFSNSRSEMNVSTLELGDSALYLCASSLGDRGYEQYFGPGTRLTVT.

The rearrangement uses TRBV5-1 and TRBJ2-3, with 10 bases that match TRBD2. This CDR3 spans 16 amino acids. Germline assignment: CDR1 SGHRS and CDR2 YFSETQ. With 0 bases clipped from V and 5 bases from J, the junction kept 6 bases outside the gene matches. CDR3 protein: CASSLDSSGSLDTQYF. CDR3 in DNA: TGCGCCAGCAGCTTGGATTCTAGCGGGAGCTTAGATACGCAGTATTTT.

CDR3 residues: CASSQLPLSFSGANVLTF. The CDR3 bases are TGTGCCAGCAGCCAACTACCTCTAAGCTTCTCTGGGGCCAACGTCCTGACTTTC. This chain uses TRBV7-6 with TRBJ2-6; no clear D gene. The CDR3 sequence is 18 residues long. Trimming took 5 bases from V and 0 from J, leaving 17 bases between them. The germline CDR1 and CDR2 sequences are SGHVS and FNYEAQ.

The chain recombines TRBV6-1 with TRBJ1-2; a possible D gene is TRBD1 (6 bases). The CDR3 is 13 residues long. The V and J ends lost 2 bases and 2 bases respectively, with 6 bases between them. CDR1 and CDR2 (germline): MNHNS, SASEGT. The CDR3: CASSETGNYGYTF. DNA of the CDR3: TGTGCCAGCAGTGAAACAGGGAACTATGGCTACACCTTC.

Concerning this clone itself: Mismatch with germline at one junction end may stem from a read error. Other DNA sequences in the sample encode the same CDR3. The CDR3 is CASGQDSSRATQYF. For the CDR3, the DNA is TGCGCCAGCGGCCAAGATAGCAGCCGGGCTACGCAGTACTTT. The rearrangement links TRBV4-3 to TRBJ2-3; D is ambiguous. This CDR3 has 14 amino acids. Germline-derived CDR1 and CDR2 are LGHNA and YSLEER.

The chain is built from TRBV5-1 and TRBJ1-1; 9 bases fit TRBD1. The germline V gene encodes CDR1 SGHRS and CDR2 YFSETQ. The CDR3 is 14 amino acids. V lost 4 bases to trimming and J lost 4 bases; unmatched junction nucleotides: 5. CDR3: CASSGGQGVTEAFF. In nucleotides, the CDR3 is TGCGCCAGCAGCGGGGGACAGGGCGTCACTGAAGCTTTCTTT.

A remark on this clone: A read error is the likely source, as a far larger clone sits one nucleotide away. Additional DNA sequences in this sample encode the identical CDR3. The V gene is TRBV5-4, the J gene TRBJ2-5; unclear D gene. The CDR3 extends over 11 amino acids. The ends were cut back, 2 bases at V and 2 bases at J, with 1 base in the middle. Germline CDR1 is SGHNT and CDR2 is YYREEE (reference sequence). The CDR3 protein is CASSLQETQYF. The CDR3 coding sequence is TGTGCCAGCAGCTTACAAGAGACCCAGTACTTC.

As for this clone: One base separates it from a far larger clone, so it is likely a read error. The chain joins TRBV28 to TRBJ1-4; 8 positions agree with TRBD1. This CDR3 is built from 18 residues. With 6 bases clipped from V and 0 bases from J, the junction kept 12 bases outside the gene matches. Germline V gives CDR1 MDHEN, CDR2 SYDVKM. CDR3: CASRIGQGPSATNEKLFF. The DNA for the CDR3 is TGTGCCAGCAGGATCGGACAGGGCCCCTCTGCAACTAATGAAAAACTGTTTTTT.

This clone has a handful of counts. The CDR3 region has the DNA TGTGCCAGCAGTCTAGACAGATCCGGGGAGCTGTTTTTT. This sequence encodes CASSLDRSGELFF. This chain connects TRBV2 to TRBJ2-2, with D perhaps matching TRBD1 (5 bases). The germline V gene encodes CDR1 SNHLY and CDR2 FYNNEI. The CDR3 loop spans 13 amino acids. V lost 5 bases to trimming and J lost 6 bases, with 10 bases between them. The full variable domain, completed using reference TRBV2 and TRBJ2-2, is EPEVTQTPSHQVTQMGQEVILRCVPISNHLYFYWYRQILGQKVEFLVSFYNNEISEKSEIFDDQFSVERPDGSNFTLKIRSTKLEDSAMYFCASSLDRSGELFFGEGSRLTVL.